This TCR beta chain was profiled in a study of T-cell memory formation after mild COVID-19. General study points: Detection of some responders pre-infection suggested pre-existing cross-reactive memory T cells participated. Clones which contracted sat mainly in CM and EM if CD4+, and in EMRA if CD8+. The authors did not confirm SARS-CoV-2 specificity of second-wave clones peaking day 37.

This clonotype was counted only a few times. Its target is unknown. The CDR3 sequence is 15 residues long. The germline gives CDR1 LGHDT, CDR2 YNNKEL (reference sequence). Trimming removed 3 bases from V and 2 bases from J, with 13 bases in between. Constant-segment primers were used for 5'RACE, and the resulting TCR alpha and TCR beta cDNA libraries carried sample barcodes and UMIs. TCRdb re-derived calls from the 5' RACE reads in MiXCR, one entry per CDR3 protein. The profile shows 190,000 or so distinct CDR3 sequences, more than 25% of them singletons. The source is an adult woman who had mild COVID-19 (a few samples of this study predate the infection). Cell type and time point are not known. Input material: PBMCs or a T cell subset sorted from them (not recorded which). The chain has TRBV3-1 and TRBJ1-1; TRBD1 is a possible D gene (5 bases). CDR3 DNA: TGTGCCAGCAGCCATGGGACCCAGGGAAACACTGAAGCTTTCTTT. The encoded protein is CASSHGTQGNTEAFF. Full variable domain (rest looked up from reference TRBV3-1 and TRBJ1-1): DTAVSQTPKYLVTQMGNDKSIKCEQNLGHDTMYWYKQDSKKFLKIMFSYNNKELIINETVPNRFSPKSPDKAHLNLHINSLELGDSAVYFCASSHGTQGNTEAFFGQGTRLTVV.